This TCR beta chain originates from a study of neurological immune-mediated disorders. 2 million PBMCs stored at -80 C were the source of the unsorted libraries. cDNA was made by 5'RACE with 10-nucleotide random UMIs. TCRdb fed the 5' RACE reads into MiXCR, producing one record per CDR3 protein. The table includes some 30,000 distinct CDR3 sequences, approximately 4.2% detected once. Germline CDR1 and CDR2: SGHTA and FQGNSA. V lost 5 bases and J lost 5, with 14 bases in between. The CDR3 consists of 14 residues. In its sample, this clonotype was seen many times. The source material was PBMCs. V and J are TRBV7-2 and TRBJ2-3, with D perhaps TRBD1 or TRBD2 (6 bases each). The receptor's source is a man aged 18 to 30 in good health. In DNA form, the CDR3 reads TGTGCCAGCAGCATCTGGGGGGCTGGAGATACGCAGTATTTT. Protein product: CASSIWGAGDTQYF.